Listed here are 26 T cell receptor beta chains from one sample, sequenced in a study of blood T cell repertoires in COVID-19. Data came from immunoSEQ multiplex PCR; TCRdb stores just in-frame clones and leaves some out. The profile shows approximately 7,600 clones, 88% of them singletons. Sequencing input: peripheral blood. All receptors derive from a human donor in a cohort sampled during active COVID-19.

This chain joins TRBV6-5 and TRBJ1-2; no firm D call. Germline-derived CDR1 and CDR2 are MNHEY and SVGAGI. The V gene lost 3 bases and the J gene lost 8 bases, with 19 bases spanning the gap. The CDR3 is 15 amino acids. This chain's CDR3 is CASSYLQWPRGGYTF. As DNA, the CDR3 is TGTGCCAGCAGTTATCTTCAGTGGCCACGAGGAGGCTACACCTTC.

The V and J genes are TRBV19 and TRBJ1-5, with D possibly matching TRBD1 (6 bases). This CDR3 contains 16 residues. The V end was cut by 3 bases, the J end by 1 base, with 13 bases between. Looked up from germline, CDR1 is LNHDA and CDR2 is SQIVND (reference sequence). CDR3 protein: CASSILGAPSNQPQHF. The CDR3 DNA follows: TGTGCCAGTAGTATCCTGGGGGCGCCGAGCAATCAGCCCCAGCATTTT. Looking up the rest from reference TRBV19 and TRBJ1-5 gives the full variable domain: DGGITQSPKYLFRKEGQNVTLSCEQNLNHDAMYWYRQDPGQGLRLIYYSQIVNDFQKGDIAEGYSVSREKKESFPLTVTSAQKNPTAFYLCASSILGAPSNQPQHFGDGTRLSIL.

The chain's CDR3 is CASSQEDGVTGVRVQPQHF. CDR3 in DNA: TGCGCCAGCAGCCAAGAAGACGGGGTGACAGGGGTCAGGGTTCAGCCCCAGCATTTT. The chain is built from TRBV4-1 and TRBJ1-5; 8 nucleotides align to TRBD1. With 0 bases clipped from V and 6 bases from J, the junction kept 16 bases outside the gene matches. CDR1 and CDR2 from the germline V gene are MGHRA and YSYEKL. The CDR3 is 19 amino acids.

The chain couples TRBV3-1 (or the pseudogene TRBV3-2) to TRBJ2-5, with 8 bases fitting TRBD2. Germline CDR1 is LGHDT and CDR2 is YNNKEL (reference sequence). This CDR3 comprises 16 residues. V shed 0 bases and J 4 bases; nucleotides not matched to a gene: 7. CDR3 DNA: TGTGCCAGCAGCCAAGAGGGTGGGCTAGCGGGAGAGACCCAGTACTTC. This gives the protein CASSQEGGLAGETQYF.

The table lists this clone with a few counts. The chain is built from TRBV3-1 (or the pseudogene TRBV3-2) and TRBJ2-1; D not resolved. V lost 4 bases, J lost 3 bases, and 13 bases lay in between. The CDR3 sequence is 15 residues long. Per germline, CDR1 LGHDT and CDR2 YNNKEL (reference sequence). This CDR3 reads CASSLGTAVYNEQFF. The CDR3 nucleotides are TGTGCCAGCAGCCTCGGAACAGCAGTCTACAATGAGCAGTTCTTC.

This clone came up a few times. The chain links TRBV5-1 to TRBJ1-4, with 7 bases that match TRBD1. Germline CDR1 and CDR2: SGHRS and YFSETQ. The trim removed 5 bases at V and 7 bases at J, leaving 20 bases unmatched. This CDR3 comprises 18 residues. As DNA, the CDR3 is TGCGCCAGCAGAGTTGGGTGGGACAGCGGCCTCGTGGGTGAAAAACTGTTTTTT. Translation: CASRVGWDSGLVGEKLFF. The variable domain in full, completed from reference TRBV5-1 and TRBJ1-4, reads KAGVTQTPRYLIKTRGQQVTLSCSPISGHRSVSWYQQTPGQGLQFLFEYFSETQRNKGNFPGRFSGRQFSNSRSEMNVSTLELGDSALYLCASRVGWDSGLVGEKLFFGSGTQLSVL.

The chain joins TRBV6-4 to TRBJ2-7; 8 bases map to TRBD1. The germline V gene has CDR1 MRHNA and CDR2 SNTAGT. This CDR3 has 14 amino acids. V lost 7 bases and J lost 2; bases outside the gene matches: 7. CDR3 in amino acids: CASNDRDRTYEQYF. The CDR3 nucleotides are TGTGCCAGCAACGACCGGGACAGGACCTACGAGCAGTACTTC.

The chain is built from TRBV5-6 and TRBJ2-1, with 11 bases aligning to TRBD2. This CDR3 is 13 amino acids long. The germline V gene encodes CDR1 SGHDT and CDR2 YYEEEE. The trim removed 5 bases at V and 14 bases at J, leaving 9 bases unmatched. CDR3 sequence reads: CASREGTSGAEFF. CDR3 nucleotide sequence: TGTGCCAGCAGGGAAGGGACTAGCGGCGCTGAGTTCTTC.

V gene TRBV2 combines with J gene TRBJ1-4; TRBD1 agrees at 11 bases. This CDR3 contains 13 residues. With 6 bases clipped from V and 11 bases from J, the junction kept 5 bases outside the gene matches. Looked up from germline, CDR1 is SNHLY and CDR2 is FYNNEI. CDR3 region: CASRTGTGGKLFF. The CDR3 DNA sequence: TGTGCCAGCAGGACCGGGACAGGGGGTAAACTGTTTTTT. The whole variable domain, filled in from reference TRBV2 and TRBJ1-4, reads EPEVTQTPSHQVTQMGQEVILRCVPISNHLYFYWYRQILGQKVEFLVSFYNNEISEKSEIFDDQFSVERPDGSNFTLKIRSTKLEDSAMYFCASRTGTGGKLFFGSGTQLSVL.

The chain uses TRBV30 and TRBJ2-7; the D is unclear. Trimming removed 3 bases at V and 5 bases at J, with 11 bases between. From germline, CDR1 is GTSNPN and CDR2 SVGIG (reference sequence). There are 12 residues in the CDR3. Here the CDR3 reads CAWSDSSHEQYF. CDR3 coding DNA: TGTGCCTGGAGCGACTCGTCCCACGAGCAGTACTTC.

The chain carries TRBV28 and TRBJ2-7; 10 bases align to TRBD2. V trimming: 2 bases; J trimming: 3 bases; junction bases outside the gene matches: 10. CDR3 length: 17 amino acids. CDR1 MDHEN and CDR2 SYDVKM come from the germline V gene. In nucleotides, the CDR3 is TGTGCCAGCAGTTTAACTGGACTAGCGGAGCTGCTCTACGAGCAGTACTTC. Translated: CASSLTGLAELLYEQYF.

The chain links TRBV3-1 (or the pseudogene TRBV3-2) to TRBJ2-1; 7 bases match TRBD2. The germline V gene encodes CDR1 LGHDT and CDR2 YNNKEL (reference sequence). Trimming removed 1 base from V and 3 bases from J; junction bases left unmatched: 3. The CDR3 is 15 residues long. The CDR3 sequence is CASSQGSGDYNEQFF. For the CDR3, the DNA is TGTGCCAGCAGCCAAGGAAGCGGGGACTACAATGAGCAGTTCTTC.

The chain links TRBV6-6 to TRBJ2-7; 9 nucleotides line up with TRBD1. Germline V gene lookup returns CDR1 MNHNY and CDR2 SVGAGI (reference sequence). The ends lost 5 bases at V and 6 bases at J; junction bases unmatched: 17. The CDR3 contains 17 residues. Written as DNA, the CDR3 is TGTGCCAGCAGTCCTCTACAGACCTTGGACAGGGGCCCCGAGCAGTACTTC. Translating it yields CASSPLQTLDRGPEQYF.

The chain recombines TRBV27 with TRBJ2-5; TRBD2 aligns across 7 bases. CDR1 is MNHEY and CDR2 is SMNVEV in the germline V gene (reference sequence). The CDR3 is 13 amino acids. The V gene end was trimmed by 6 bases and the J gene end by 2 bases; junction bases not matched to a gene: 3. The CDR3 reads CASRSSGQETQYF. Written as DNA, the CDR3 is TGTGCCAGCAGATCTAGCGGACAAGAGACCCAGTACTTC.

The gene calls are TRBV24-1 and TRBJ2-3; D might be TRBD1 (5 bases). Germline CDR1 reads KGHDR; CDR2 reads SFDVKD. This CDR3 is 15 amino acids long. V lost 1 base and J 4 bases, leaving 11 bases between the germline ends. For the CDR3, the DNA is TGTGCCACCAGTGATTTCCCGGAAGGGGCAGATACGCAGTATTTT. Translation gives CATSDFPEGADTQYF.

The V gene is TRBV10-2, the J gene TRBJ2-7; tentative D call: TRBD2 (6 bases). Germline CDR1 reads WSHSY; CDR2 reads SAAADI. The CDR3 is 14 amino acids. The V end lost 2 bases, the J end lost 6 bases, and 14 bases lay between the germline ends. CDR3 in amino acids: CASSEAGPGGEQYF. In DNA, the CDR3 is TGCGCCAGCAGTGAGGCGGGACCGGGTGGCGAGCAGTACTTC.

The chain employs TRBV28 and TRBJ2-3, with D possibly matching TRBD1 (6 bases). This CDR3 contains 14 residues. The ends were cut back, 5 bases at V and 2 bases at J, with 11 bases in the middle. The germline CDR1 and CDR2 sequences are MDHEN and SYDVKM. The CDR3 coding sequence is TGTGCCAGCAGTATTACAGGGCTCACAGATACGCAGTATTTT. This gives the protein CASSITGLTDTQYF. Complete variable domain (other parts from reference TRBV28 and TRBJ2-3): DVKVTQSSRYLVKRTGEKVFLECVQDMDHENMFWYRQDPGLGLRLIYFSYDVKMKEKGDIPEGYSVSREKKERFSLILESASTNQTSMYLCASSITGLTDTQYFGPGTRLTVL.

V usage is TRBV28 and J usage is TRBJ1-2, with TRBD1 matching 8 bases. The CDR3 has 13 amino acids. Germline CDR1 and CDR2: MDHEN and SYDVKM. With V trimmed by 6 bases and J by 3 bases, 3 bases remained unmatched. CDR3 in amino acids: CASRQGGDYGYTF. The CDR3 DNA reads TGTGCCAGCAGACAGGGGGGTGACTATGGCTACACCTTC.

This CDR3 reads CASSGQGFSGNTIYF. The CDR3 region has the DNA TGTGCCAGCTCAGGACAGGGCTTCTCTGGAAACACCATATATTTT. The rearrangement joins TRBV18 to TRBJ1-3, with 8 bases that match TRBD1. Per germline, CDR1 KGHSH and CDR2 LQKENI. V trimming: 5 bases; J trimming: 0 bases; junction bases outside the gene matches: 3. This CDR3 has 15 residues.

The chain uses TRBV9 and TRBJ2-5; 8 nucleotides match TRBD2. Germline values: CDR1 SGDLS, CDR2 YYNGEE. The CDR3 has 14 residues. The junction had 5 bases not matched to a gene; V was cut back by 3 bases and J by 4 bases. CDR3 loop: CASSAGLAAETQYF. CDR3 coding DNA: TGTGCCAGCAGCGCAGGACTAGCCGCAGAGACCCAGTACTTC.

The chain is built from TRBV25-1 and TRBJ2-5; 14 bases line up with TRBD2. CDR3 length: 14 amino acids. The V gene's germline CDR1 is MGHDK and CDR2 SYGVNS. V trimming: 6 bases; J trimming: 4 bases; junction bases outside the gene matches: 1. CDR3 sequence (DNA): TGTGCCAGCAGAGGGACTAGCGGGAGAGAGACCCAGTACTTC. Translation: CASRGTSGRETQYF.

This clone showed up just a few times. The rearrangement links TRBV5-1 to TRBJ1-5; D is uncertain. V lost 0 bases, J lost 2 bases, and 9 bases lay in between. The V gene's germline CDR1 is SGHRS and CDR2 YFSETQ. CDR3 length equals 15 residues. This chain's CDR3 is CASSLGARGNQPQHF. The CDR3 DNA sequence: TGCGCCAGCAGCTTGGGGGCAAGAGGCAATCAGCCCCAGCATTTT. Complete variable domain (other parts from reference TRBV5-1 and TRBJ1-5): KAGVTQTPRYLIKTRGQQVTLSCSPISGHRSVSWYQQTPGQGLQFLFEYFSETQRNKGNFPGRFSGRQFSNSRSEMNVSTLELGDSALYLCASSLGARGNQPQHFGDGTRLSIL.

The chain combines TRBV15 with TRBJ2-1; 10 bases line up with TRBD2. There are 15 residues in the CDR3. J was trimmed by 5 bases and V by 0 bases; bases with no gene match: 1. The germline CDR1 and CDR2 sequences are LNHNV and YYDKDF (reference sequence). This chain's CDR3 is CATSRDGLADNEQFF. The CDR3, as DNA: TGTGCCACCAGCAGAGACGGACTAGCGGACAATGAGCAGTTCTTC.

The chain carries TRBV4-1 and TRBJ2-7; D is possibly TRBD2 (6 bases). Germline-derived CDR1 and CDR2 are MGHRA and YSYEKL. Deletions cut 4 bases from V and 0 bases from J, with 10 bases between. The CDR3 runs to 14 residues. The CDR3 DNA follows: TGCGCCAGCAGCCCCACGGGGGTCTCCTACGAGCAGTACTTC. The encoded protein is CASSPTGVSYEQYF.

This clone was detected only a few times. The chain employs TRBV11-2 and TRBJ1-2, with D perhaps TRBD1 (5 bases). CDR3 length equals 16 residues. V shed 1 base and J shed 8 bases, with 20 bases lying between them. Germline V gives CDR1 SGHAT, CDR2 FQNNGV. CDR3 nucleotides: TGTGCCAGCAGCTTAGTCTTTGGGGCAGAGCGAGACGGCTACACCTTC. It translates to CASSLVFGAERDGYTF.

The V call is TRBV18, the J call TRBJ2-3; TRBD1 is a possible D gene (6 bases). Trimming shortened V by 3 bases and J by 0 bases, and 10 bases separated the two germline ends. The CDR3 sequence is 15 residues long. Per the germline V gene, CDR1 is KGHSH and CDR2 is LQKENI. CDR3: CASSPGTTSTDTQYF. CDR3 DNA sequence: TGTGCCAGCTCACCCGGGACAACTAGCACAGATACGCAGTATTTT.